This T cell receptor beta chain was sequenced in a study of Graves' ophthalmopathy and Graves' hyperthyroidism. Findings of the study overall: The study's model predicted ophthalmopathy progression at around 70% sensitivity and about 78% specificity. Distinction of ophthalmopathy from stable hyperthyroidism by a 13-signature model reached approximately 89% sensitivity and 81.08% specificity.

Cases classed as stable hyperthyroidism had no ophthalmopathy within 18 months of follow-up. Orbital computed tomography and thyroid ultrasound, along with TRAb, serum thyroxine and clinical symptoms, underpinned diagnosis. Worth noting for this clonotype: What it recognizes is unknown.

CDR1 and CDR2 (germline): DFQATT, SNEGSKA (reference sequence). CDR3 length: 15 amino acids. Trimming stripped 0 bases from V and 4 bases from J, with 13 bases between. TCR beta CDR3 regions were amplified from RNA transcripts. Investigators did first-round RT-PCR with HTBI primers, then second-round multiplex PCR. TCRdb ran MiXCR on the multiplex PCR reads and lists one entry per CDR3 protein. The data show hundreds of thousands of distinct CDR3 sequences, with about 20% seen just once and roughly 6.9% held by the top ten. The origin of this receptor is a woman under 30 with stable Graves' hyperthyroidism. Some clones in this sample may be carry-over from other donors' samples. The chain couples TRBV20-1 to TRBJ1-5, with TRBD1 as a possible D gene (5 bases). The specimen was peripheral blood. DNA for the CDR3: TGCAGTGCTAGAGATCAGGGATGGGGAAATCAGCCCCAGCATTTT. Protein: CSARDQGWGNQPQHF.